The clone carrying this TCR beta chain was seen only a few times. The junction had 10 bases not matched to a gene; V was cut back by 4 bases and J by 8 bases. CDR1 LNHDA and CDR2 SQIVND come from the germline V gene (reference sequence). This CDR3 is built from 16 residues. One entry per CDR3 protein results from TCRdb running MiXCR on the reads. The data contain roughly 230,000 distinct CDR3 sequences, around 26% of them singletons. The data were taken from a study of kidney transplant recipient with SARS-CoV-2 infection. Specimen: a blood sample, collected at baseline and between days 110 and 120 from a kidney transplant recipient. The chain couples TRBV19 to TRBJ2-1; 11 nucleotides match TRBD2. The receptor's source is a male patient younger than 45 who had COVID-19 and was a kidney transplant recipient. A share of the T cells may be of graft donor origin. CDR3 bases: TGTGCCAGTAGTAACCCCGGGACTAGCGGCCCCGATGAGCAGTTCTTC. It codes for CASSNPGTSGPDEQFF.